The 23 T cell receptor beta chains below were found in one sample sequenced in a study of a mutant IDH1 vaccine in newly diagnosed glioma (dated by TCRdb to the early 2020s). Their recognized antigens are unknown. The sample's time point label, decoded: week 11, during vaccination. Each vaccine dose, consisting of 300 ug of a 20-mer mutant IDH1 peptide in Montanide, was administered subcutaneously with topical imiquimod. Libraries came from the immunoSEQ multiplex PCR assay. TCRdb obtained this table from immuneACCESS and retained in-frame rearrangements with V and J assigned. These tables miss some clones; where compared with another copy, unresolved V genes account for less than half of the shortfall, and the remainder is unexplained. This sample holds 110,000 or so clones; 85% to 90% were observed only once. The biggest ten clones account for more than 0.55% of the sample. The sequencing used PBMCs, collected from a glioma patient whose treatment included an IDH1 peptide vaccine. The receptors derive from a woman aged 50 to 65 with glioma.

The rearrangement uses TRBV18 and TRBJ1-3, with 8 bases identical to TRBD1. Germline V gene data show CDR1 as KGHSH and CDR2 as LQKENI. The CDR3 runs 15 residues. With V trimmed by 3 bases and J by 5 bases, 6 bases remained unmatched. The CDR3 sequence is CASSPQTGVRNTIYF. The CDR3 nucleotides are TGTGCCAGCTCACCGCAGACAGGGGTTCGAAACACCATATATTTT.

The chain combines TRBV7-9 with TRBJ2-7; no clear D. This CDR3 has 13 residues. V lost 5 bases, J lost 3 bases, and 11 bases lay in between. The germline gives CDR1 SEHNR, CDR2 FQNEAQ (reference sequence). CDR3 in amino acids: CASSPLVYYEQYF. The CDR3 bases are TGTGCCAGCAGCCCTCTCGTGTACTACGAGCAGTACTTC.

The chain carries TRBV7-8 and TRBJ2-7; D unresolved. V lost 2 bases and J lost 3, with 11 bases in between. Germline assignment: CDR1 SGHVS and CDR2 FQNEAQ. The CDR3 totals 14 residues. The CDR3 DNA sequence: TGTGCCAGCAGCTTACGCGCACAAAGCTACGAGCAGTACTTC. Its protein product is CASSLRAQSYEQYF.

The genes are TRBV6-5 and TRBJ2-7; no reliable D call. Germline V gene sequence: CDR1 MNHEY, CDR2 SVGAGI. The CDR3 loop spans 11 amino acids. The V and J ends lost 8 bases and 3 bases respectively, with 8 bases between them. The CDR3 protein is CASGSYYEQYF. The CDR3 DNA sequence: TGTGCCAGCGGCTCTTACTACGAGCAGTACTTC.

The chain couples TRBV7-8 to TRBJ1-2; TRBD1 is a possible D gene (5 bases). Between the trimmed V and J ends, which lost 5 bases and 6 bases, there was a span of 13 bases. CDR1 and CDR2 from the germline V gene are SGHVS and FQNEAQ. The CDR3 runs 13 residues. The CDR3, as DNA: TGTGCCAGCAGCCCTGGACATCTGGATGGCTACACCTTC. Its protein is CASSPGHLDGYTF.

The chain recombines TRBV7-2 with TRBJ2-7, with 10 bases that match TRBD2. V gave up 2 bases and J gave up 1 base; unmatched junction bases: 14. The CDR3 is 19 amino acids. The germline V gene has CDR1 SGHTA and CDR2 FQGNSA. CDR3 coding DNA: TGTGCCAGCAGCTTATTTCTCACTAGCGGGGTCCGCCGTTCCTACGAGCAGTACTTC. Its protein is CASSLFLTSGVRRSYEQYF.

The chain is built from TRBV27 and TRBJ2-5, with 7 bases that match TRBD2. The J call is doubtful: the DNA matches TRBJ2-7 better. This CDR3 is 14 amino acids long. The germline V gene encodes CDR1 MNHEY and CDR2 SMNVEV (reference sequence). For the CDR3, the DNA is TGTGCCAGCAGGACTGTAGCGGGCTCCTACGAGCAGTACTTC. Protein: CASRTVAGSYEQYF.

The rearrangement joins TRBV27 to TRBJ2-1; D is possibly TRBD1 (6 bases). The V gene's germline CDR1 is MNHEY and CDR2 SMNVEV (reference sequence). The V end lost 5 bases, the J end lost 4 bases, and 18 bases lay between the germline ends. This CDR3 is 16 amino acids long. The DNA for the CDR3 is TGTGCCAGCAGTCAGAACCGGGACAACCGTTACAATGAGCAGTTCTTC. Translating gives CASSQNRDNRYNEQFF.

This sequence joins TRBV19 and TRBJ1-2, with D possibly matching TRBD1 (5 bases). The ends were cut back, 3 bases at V and 6 bases at J, with 14 bases in the middle. This CDR3 is 14 amino acids long. The V gene's germline CDR1 is LNHDA and CDR2 SQIVND (reference sequence). The CDR3 sequence: CASSIHGGEDGYTF. DNA for the CDR3: TGTGCCAGTAGTATCCACGGGGGAGAGGATGGCTACACCTTC.

This clone is a singleton in its sample. The rearrangement uses TRBV28 and TRBJ2-7, with 7 bases matching TRBD1. Germline V lookup: CDR1 MDHEN, CDR2 SYDVKM. There are 13 residues in the CDR3. Unmatched junction bases numbered 10, after V lost 8 bases and J lost 6 bases. CDR3 protein: CASSSPQGSEQYF. CDR3 bases: TGTGCCAGCTCCTCTCCACAGGGGTCCGAGCAGTACTTC.

This clone occurred once. The rearrangement links TRBV29-1 to TRBJ2-2, with TRBD1 identical over 8 bases. The ends lost 7 bases at V and 4 bases at J; junction bases unmatched: 8. The CDR3 has 14 amino acids. Germline assignment: CDR1 SQVTM and CDR2 ANQGSEA. The CDR3 region is CSAGRTGSTGELFF. The CDR3 region has the DNA TGCAGCGCAGGGAGGACAGGGTCCACCGGGGAGCTGTTTTTT.

Written as DNA, the CDR3 is TGTGCCAGCACCAGAACAGGGGGCGTCTACGAGCAGTACTTC. Translation: CASTRTGGVYEQYF. V usage is TRBV2 and J usage is TRBJ2-7; 9 bases agree with TRBD1. J lost 3 bases, V lost 7 bases, and 7 bases had no gene match. Germline V gene sequence: CDR1 SNHLY, CDR2 FYNNEI. The CDR3 sequence is 14 residues long. Together with reference TRBV2 and TRBJ2-7, the CDR3 gives the full variable domain: EPEVTQTPSHQVTQMGQEVILRCVPISNHLYFYWYRQILGQKVEFLVSFYNNEISEKSEIFDDQFSVERPDGSNFTLKIRSTKLEDSAMYFCASTRTGGVYEQYFGPGTRLTVT.

The chain has TRBV18 and TRBJ1-5; tentatively, D is TRBD1 (5 bases). The CDR3 spans 15 residues. V dropped 0 bases and J dropped 0 bases, with 6 bases sitting between them. The germline gives CDR1 KGHSH, CDR2 LQKENI. The CDR3 protein is CASSPPQGSNQPQHF. In nucleotides, the CDR3 is TGTGCCAGCTCACCACCGCAGGGTAGCAATCAGCCCCAGCATTTT.

The chain is built from TRBV7-6 and TRBJ1-5; D remains ambiguous. The CDR3 sequence is 13 residues long. V lost 5 bases, J lost 6 bases, and 11 bases lay in between. CDR1 is SGHVS and CDR2 is FNYEAQ in the germline V gene. The CDR3 protein is CASSVSLRQPQHF. CDR3 DNA: TGTGCCAGCAGCGTCTCTTTACGTCAGCCCCAGCATTTT.

The chain couples TRBV29-1 to TRBJ2-1; the D gene could be TRBD1 or TRBD2 (5 bases each). Per germline, CDR1 SQVTM and CDR2 ANQGSEA. Trimming removed 6 bases at V and 8 bases at J, with 17 bases between. The CDR3 has 13 amino acids. The CDR3 region is CSVVGPLGDEQFF. Written as DNA, the CDR3 is TGCAGCGTCGTCGGACCCCTGGGGGATGAGCAGTTCTTC.

V usage is TRBV28 and J usage is TRBJ2-6; possibly TRBD1 or TRBD2 for D (5 bases each). Germline V gene data show CDR1 as MDHEN and CDR2 as SYDVKM. The V end lost 5 bases, the J end lost 0 bases, and 14 bases lay between the germline ends. The CDR3 totals 17 residues. The CDR3 loop is CASSPGWGRSGANVLTF. Written as DNA, the CDR3 is TGTGCCAGCAGTCCGGGGTGGGGACGCTCTGGGGCCAACGTCCTGACTTTC.

This clone was seen once. The CDR3 region is CASSVEGLAGSYEQYF. CDR3 DNA sequence: TGTGCCAGCAGCGTTGAGGGCCTCGCAGGGAGCTACGAGCAGTACTTC. This chain uses TRBV9 with TRBJ2-7, with D perhaps matching TRBD1 or TRBD2 (5 bases each). V lost 2 bases and J 3 bases, leaving 18 bases between the germline ends. Germline CDR1 reads SGDLS; CDR2 reads YYNGEE. There are 16 residues in the CDR3.

This clone was observed a single time. This chain connects TRBV9 to TRBJ2-5; the match to TRBD1 covers 8 bases. V shed 2 bases and J 4 bases; nucleotides not matched to a gene: 1. The CDR3 extends over 13 amino acids. Germline V gene lookup returns CDR1 SGDLS and CDR2 YYNGEE. CDR3 DNA: TGTGCCAGCAGCGTCAGGGGGCGAGAGACCCAGTACTTC. This gives the protein CASSVRGRETQYF.

This rearrangement joins TRBV5-5 to TRBJ1-1, with no clear D. V was trimmed by 4 bases and J by 2 bases, leaving 18 bases between them. The germline V gene encodes CDR1 SGHKS and CDR2 YYEKEE (reference sequence). The CDR3 loop spans 16 amino acids. The CDR3 sequence: CASSIAVGSLNTEAFF. The CDR3 bases are TGTGCCAGCAGCATCGCGGTGGGCTCCTTAAACACTGAAGCTTTCTTT.

The rearrangement links TRBV6-1 to TRBJ1-2, with a possible D match to TRBD1 (5 bases). This CDR3 spans 13 amino acids. Trimming pared 3 bases from V and 8 bases from J, leaving 13 bases between. Germline CDR1 is MNHNS and CDR2 is SASEGT. The CDR3 loop reads CASSDRQGGGYTF. Here the CDR3 DNA reads TGTGCCAGCAGTGACCGTCAGGGCGGCGGCTACACCTTC.

The CDR3, as DNA: TGTGCCAGCAGCCCCACGGAGGGTTCACCCCTCCACTTT. This codes for CASSPTEGSPLHF. This chain links TRBV9 with TRBJ1-6; D is unresolved. The CDR3 sequence is 13 residues long. Germline V lookup: CDR1 SGDLS, CDR2 YYNGEE. The germline V and J ends were trimmed by 4 bases and 9 bases, with 11 bases remaining between them.

The chain has TRBV10-3 and TRBJ1-3; the D is unclear. V lost 4 bases and J lost 0, with 7 bases in between. CDR1 and CDR2 (germline): ENHRY, SYGVKD. The CDR3 covers 14 residues. The CDR3 sequence is CAISVAGSGNTIYF. CDR3 in DNA: TGTGCCATCAGTGTAGCCGGCTCTGGAAACACCATATATTTT.

In regard to this clone: Other nucleotide sequences in the sample specify the same CDR3. V and J are TRBV5-6 and TRBJ2-7; D possibly corresponds to TRBD1 (6 bases). V lost 5 bases and J lost 7, with 10 bases in between. Per germline, CDR1 SGHDT and CDR2 YYEEEE. The CDR3 is made up of 11 amino acids. The chain's CDR3 is CASSSGVEQYF. In DNA, the CDR3 is TGTGCCAGCAGTTCAGGGGTTGAGCAGTACTTC. Full variable domain (rest looked up from reference TRBV5-6 and TRBJ2-7): DAGVTQSPTHLIKTRGQQVTLRCSPKSGHDTVSWYQQALGQGPQFIFQYYEEEERQRGNFPDRFSGHQFPNYSSELNVNALLLGDSALYLCASSSGVEQYFGPGTRLTVT.